This TCR beta chain was sequenced in a study of T-cell reconstitution after alpha-beta-depleted transplantation in children. This clonotype was found many times. A library of TCRbeta sequences, prepared with unique molecular identifiers, was generated. MiXCR was run by TCRdb on the PCR reads, yielding one entry per CDR3 protein. The profile covers fewer than 250,000 distinct CDR3 sequences, with approximately 17% appearing a single time and approximately 40% taken by the ten largest. Source: PBMCs, mostly from graft donor cells, taken 360 days after TCRalphabeta/CD19-depleted stem cell transplant. This TCR came from a male patient aged 2 to 10 who had a stem cell transplant for acute lymphoblastic leukemia, so the T cells may come from the graft donor.

The CDR3 protein is CSASDFSTGGYEQYF. CDR3 DNA: TGCAGTGCTTCTGATTTTTCTACAGGGGGCTACGAGCAGTACTTC. The chain has TRBV20-1 and TRBJ2-7, with 8 bases matching TRBD1. This CDR3 is built from 15 residues. From germline, CDR1 is DFQATT and CDR2 SNEGSKA (reference sequence). The trim removed 5 bases at V and 3 bases at J, leaving 12 bases unmatched.